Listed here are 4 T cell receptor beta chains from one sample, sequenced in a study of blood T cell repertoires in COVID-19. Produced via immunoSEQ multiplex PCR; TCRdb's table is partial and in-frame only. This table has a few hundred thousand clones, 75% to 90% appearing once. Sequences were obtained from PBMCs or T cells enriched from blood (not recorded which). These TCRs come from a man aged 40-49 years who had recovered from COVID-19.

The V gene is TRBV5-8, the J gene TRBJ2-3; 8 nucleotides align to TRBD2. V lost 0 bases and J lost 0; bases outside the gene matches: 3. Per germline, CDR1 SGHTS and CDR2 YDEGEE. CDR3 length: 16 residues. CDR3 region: CASSLGLAGSTDTQYF. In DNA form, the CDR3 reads TGTGCCAGCAGCTTGGGGCTAGCGGGCAGCACAGATACGCAGTATTTT.

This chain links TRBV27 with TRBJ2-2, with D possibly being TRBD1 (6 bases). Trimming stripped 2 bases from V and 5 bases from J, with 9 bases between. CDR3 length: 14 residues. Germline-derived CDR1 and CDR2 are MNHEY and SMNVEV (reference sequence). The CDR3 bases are TGTGCCAGCAGTTTAGGGACAACTACCGGGGAGCTGTTTTTT. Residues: CASSLGTTTGELFF.

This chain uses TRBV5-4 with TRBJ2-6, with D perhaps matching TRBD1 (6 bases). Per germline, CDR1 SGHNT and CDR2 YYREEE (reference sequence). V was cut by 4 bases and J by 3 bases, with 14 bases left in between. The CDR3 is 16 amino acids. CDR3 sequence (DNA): TGTGCCAGCAGCGCTGGGACACCAGGTGGGGCCAACGTCCTGACTTTC. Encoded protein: CASSAGTPGGANVLTF.

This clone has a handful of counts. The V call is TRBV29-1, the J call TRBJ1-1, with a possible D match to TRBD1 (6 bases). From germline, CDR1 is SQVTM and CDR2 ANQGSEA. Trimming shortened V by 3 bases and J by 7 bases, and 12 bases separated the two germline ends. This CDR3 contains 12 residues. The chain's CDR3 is CSVDHRDLEAFF. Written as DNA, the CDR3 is TGCAGCGTTGATCACAGGGACCTTGAAGCTTTCTTT. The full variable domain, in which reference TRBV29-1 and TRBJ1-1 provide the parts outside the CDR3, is SAVISQKPSRDICQRGTSLTIQCQVDSQVTMMFWYRQQPGQSLTLIATANQGSEATYESGFVIDKFPISRPNLTFSTLTVSNMSPEDSSIYLCSVDHRDLEAFFGQGTRLTVV.